These T cell receptor beta chains were read from a single sample in a study of blood T cells in healthy people across ages. TCRdb reprocessed the 5' RACE reads via MiXCR and lists one record per CDR3 protein. In the table there are around 970,000 distinct CDR3 sequences, just over 50% of which are singletons. The sequenced material came from blood. Every receptor here comes from a woman aged 60 to 75 in good health. CDR3s include the opening cysteine and the closing phenylalanine or tryptophan. Each record gives: clone size, D gene, J gene, V gene, CDR3 DNA, CDR3 protein. A D gene is named only where the DNA matches it firmly. Only some rows state a clone size, as once, few, many or a class for expanded clones.

>few|NA|TRBJ1-4|TRBV15
TGTGCCACCAGCAGAGACAGGAATGAAAAACTGTTTTTT
CATSRDRNEKLFF
>few|TRBD2|TRBJ2-5|TRBV29-1
TGCAGCGTTGATTGGGGACTAGCGGAGACCCAGTACTTC
CSVDWGLAETQYF
>few|NA|TRBJ2-6|TRBV28
TGTGCCAGCAGTTTTTCTTTCTCTGGGGCCAACGTCCTGACTTTC
CASSFSFSGANVLTF
>NA|NA|TRBJ2-5|TRBV25-1
TGTGCCAGCAGTGCACACAGGCCCAAAGGGGAGACCCAGTACTTC
CASSAHRPKGETQYF
>few|NA|TRBJ2-7|TRBV12-3/TRBV12-4
TGTGCCAGCAGTTTACTCCAGGAACGGCAGTACTTC
CASSLLQERQYF
>NA|TRBD2|TRBJ2-3|TRBV4-1
TGCGCCAGCAGCCAAGTTTGGGACTACCGCACAGATACGCAGTATTTT
CASSQVWDYRTDTQYF
>few|NA|TRBJ1-1|TRBV5-1
TGCGCCAGCAGCCCGGGGGGCAACCAGCAAGCTGAAGCTTTCTTT
CASSPGGNQQAEAFF
>NA|TRBD1|TRBJ1-2|TRBV5-1
TGCGCCAGCAGCTTGGGCCGGACAGGGGAGTCCCCTGGCTACACCTTC
CASSLGRTGESPGYTF
>NA|NA|TRBJ2-7|TRBV3-1
TGTGCCAGCAGCCAAGCGGGGCTCGAGCAGTACTTC
CASSQAGLEQYF
>NA|NA|TRBJ1-1|TRBV20-1
TGCAGTGCTATAGCCCCGGGGGTGGAAGCTTTCTTT
CSAIAPGVEAFF
>few|NA|TRBJ2-7|TRBV4-2
TGTGCCAGCAGCCAGAAGGTGGGGACTTCCTCCTACGAGCAGTACTTC
CASSQKVGTSSYEQYF
>NA|NA|TRBJ2-4|TRBV7-2
TGTGCCAGCAGTACCAAGACAGTAGCCAAAAACATTCAGTACTTC
CASSTKTVAKNIQYF
>NA|TRBD2|TRBJ2-7|TRBV6-5
TGTGCCAGCAGGATGGCGGGGGCCTACGAGCAGTACTTC
CASRMAGAYEQYF
>NA|NA|TRBJ2-3|TRBV6-1
TGTGCCAGCAGTGAAGTGGGGTTTGGCACAGATACGCAGTATTTT
CASSEVGFGTDTQYF
>NA|NA|TRBJ2-5|TRBV20-1
TGCAGTTCACTTCCGACCCTTTTCATAGTGGGAGTCCCTAGAGAGACCCAGTACTTC
CSSLPTLFIVGVPRETQYF
>NA|NA|TRBJ2-5|TRBV27
TGTGCCAGCAGTGTATCCCGTCTCCGGGGGACCCAGTACTTC
CASSVSRLRGTQYF
>NA|NA|TRBJ1-1|TRBV12-3/TRBV12-4
TGTGCCAGCAGTTTTGGCCTACAAGCTTTCTTT
CASSFGLQAFF
>NA|TRBD1|TRBJ1-5|TRBV6-6
TGTGCCAGCAGTTACTCCTCGAGGGGGCATAGCAATCAGCCCCAGCATTTT
CASSYSSRGHSNQPQHF
>NA|TRBD2|TRBJ2-4|TRBV12-3/TRBV12-4
TGTGCCAGCAGTTTCGGGGGGAACATTCAGTACTTC
CASSFGGNIQYF
>NA|TRBD1|TRBJ2-7|TRBV12-3/TRBV12-4
TGTGCCAGCAGGCTGACAGGGGTGCGCGACGAGCAGTACTTC
CASRLTGVRDEQYF
>NA|TRBD2|TRBJ2-1|TRBV9
TGTGCCAGCAGCGTTTTAACTAGCGGGCTCTACAATGAGCAGTTCTTC
CASSVLTSGLYNEQFF
>few|NA|TRBJ1-2|TRBV7-8
TGTGCCAGCAGCTTAGACTTTAACTATGGCTACACCTTC
CASSLDFNYGYTF